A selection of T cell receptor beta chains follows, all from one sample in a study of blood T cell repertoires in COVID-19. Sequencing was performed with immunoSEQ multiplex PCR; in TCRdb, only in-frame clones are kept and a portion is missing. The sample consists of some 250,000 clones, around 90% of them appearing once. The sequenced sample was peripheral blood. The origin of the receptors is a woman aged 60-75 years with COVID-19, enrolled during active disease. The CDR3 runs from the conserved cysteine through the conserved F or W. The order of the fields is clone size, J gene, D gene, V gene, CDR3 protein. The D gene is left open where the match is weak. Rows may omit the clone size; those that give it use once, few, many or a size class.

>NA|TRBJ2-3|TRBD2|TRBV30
CAWSDTSGSLSDTQYF
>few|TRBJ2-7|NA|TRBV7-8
CASSHSGNLYSYEQYF
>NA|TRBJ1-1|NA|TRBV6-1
CASSEGRVTEAFF
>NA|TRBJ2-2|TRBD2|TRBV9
CASSPSGSGAGELFF
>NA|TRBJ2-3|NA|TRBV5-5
CASSLFPSHTDTQYF
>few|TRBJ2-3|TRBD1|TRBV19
CASSSSDRGGLTDTQYF
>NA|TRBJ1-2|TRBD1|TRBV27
CASSDPRGLPNGYTF
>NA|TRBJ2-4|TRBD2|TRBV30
CAWTATSDPKNIQYF
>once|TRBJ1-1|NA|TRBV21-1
CASSTRDRANTEAFF
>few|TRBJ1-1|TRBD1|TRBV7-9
CASSLQGDTEAFF
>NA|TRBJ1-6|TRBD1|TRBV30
CAWSADRVLNSPLHF
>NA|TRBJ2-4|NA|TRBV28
CASSRDTLTKNIQYF
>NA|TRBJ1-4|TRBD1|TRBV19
CATQPGQGLNEKLFF
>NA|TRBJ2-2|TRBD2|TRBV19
CASSIGLAGPYPPNTGELFF
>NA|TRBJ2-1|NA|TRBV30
CAWTSYNEQFF
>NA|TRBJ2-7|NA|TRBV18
CASSLGTGRWSSYEQYF
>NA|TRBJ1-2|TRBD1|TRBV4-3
CASSQDTNTGAINYGYTF
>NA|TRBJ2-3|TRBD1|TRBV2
CASSESRGSTDTQYF
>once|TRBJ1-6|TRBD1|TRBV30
CAWSGGQDNSPLHF
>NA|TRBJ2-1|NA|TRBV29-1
CSVESGRNSYNEQFF
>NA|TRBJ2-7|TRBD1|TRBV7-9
CASRPGGTGFYEQYF
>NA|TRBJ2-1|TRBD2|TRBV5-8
CASSPGLAGHNEQFF
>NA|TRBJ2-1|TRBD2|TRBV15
CATSPGTSGYNEQFF
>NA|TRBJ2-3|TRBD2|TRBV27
CASRLTGRPNTQYF
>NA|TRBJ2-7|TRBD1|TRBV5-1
CASSLAGQGAGEQYF
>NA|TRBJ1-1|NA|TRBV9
CASSGTGVVTEAFF
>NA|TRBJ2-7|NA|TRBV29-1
CSVLDSRYEQYF
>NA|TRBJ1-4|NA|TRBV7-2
CASSVPGTNEKLFF
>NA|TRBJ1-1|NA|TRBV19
CASILEGGRTEAFF